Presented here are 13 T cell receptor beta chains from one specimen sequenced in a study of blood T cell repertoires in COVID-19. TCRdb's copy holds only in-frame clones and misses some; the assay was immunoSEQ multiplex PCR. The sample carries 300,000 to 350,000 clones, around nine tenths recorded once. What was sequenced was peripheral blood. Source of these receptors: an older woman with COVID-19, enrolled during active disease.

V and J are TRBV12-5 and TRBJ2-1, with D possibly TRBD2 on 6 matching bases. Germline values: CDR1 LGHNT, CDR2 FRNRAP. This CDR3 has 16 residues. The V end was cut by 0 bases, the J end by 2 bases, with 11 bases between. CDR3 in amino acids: CASGLVVTGAYNEQFF. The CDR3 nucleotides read TGTGCTAGTGGTTTGGTAGTCACGGGGGCCTACAATGAGCAGTTCTTC.

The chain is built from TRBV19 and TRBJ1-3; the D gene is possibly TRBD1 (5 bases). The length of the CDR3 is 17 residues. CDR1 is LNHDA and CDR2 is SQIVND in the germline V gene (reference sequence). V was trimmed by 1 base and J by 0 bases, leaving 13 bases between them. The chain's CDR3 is CASSIVAGTSSGNTIYF. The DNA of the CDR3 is TGTGCCAGTAGTATAGTTGCGGGGACCAGCTCTGGAAACACCATATATTTT. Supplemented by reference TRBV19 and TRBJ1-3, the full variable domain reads DGGITQSPKYLFRKEGQNVTLSCEQNLNHDAMYWYRQDPGQGLRLIYYSQIVNDFQKGDIAEGYSVSREKKESFPLTVTSAQKNPTAFYLCASSIVAGTSSGNTIYFGEGSWLTVV.

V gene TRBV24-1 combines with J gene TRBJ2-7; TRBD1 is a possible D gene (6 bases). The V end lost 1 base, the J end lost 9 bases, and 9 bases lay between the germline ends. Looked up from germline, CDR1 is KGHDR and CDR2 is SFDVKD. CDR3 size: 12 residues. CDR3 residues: CATSDLGGRQYF. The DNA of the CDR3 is TGTGCCACCAGTGATTTAGGGGGTCGGCAGTACTTC.

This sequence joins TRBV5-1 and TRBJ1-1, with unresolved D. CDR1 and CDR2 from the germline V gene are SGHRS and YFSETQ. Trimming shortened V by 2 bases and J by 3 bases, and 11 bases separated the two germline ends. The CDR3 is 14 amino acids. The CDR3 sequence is CASSLNTGYTEAFF. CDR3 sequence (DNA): TGCGCCAGCAGCTTAAATACCGGGTACACTGAAGCTTTCTTT.

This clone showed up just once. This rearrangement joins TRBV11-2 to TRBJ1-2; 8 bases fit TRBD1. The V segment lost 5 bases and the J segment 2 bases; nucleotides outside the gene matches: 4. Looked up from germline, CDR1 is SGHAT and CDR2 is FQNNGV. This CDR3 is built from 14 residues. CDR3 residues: CASSVRTGNYGYTF. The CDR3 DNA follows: TGTGCCAGCAGCGTACGGACAGGGAACTATGGCTACACCTTC. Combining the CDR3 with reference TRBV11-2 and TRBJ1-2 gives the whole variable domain EAGVAQSPRYKIIEKRQSVAFWCNPISGHATLYWYQQILGQGPKLLIQFQNNGVVDDSQLPKDRFSAERLKGVDSTLKIQPAKLEDSAVYLCASSVRTGNYGYTFGSGTRLTVV.

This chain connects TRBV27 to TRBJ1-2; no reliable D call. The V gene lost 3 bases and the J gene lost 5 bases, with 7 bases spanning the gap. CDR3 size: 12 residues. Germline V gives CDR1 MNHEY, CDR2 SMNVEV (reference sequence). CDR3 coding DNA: TGTGCCAGCAGTTTGTCCGGGTATGGCTACACCTTC. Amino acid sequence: CASSLSGYGYTF.

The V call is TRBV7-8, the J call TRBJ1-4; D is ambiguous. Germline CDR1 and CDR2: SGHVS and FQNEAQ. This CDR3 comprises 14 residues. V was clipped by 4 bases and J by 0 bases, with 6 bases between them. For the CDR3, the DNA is TGTGCCAGCAGCTCAGGATCAACTAATGAAAAACTGTTTTTT. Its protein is CASSSGSTNEKLFF.

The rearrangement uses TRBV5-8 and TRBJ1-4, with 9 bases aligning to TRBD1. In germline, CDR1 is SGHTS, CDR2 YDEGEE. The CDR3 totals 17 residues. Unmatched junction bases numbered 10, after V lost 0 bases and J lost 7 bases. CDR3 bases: TGTGCCAGCAGCTTGGGCAGGGGGACAGGGTTTACTGAAAAACTGTTTTTT. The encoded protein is CASSLGRGTGFTEKLFF.

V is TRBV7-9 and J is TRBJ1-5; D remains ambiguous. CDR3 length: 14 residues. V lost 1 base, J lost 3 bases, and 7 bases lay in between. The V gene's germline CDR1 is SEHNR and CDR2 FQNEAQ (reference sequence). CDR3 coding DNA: TGTGCCAGCAGCTTAGGACTACTCAATCAGCCCCAGCATTTT. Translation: CASSLGLLNQPQHF.

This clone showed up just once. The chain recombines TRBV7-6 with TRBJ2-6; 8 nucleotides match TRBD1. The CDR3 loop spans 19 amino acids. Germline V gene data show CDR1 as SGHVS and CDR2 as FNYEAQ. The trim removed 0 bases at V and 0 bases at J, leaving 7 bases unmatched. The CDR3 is CASSLAPAGGVSGANVLTF. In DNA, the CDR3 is TGTGCCAGCAGCTTAGCGCCGGCAGGGGGCGTCTCTGGGGCCAACGTCCTGACTTTC.

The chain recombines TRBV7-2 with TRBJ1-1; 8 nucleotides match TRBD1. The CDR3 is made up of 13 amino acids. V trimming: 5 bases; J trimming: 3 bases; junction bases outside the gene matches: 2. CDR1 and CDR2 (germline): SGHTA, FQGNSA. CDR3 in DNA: TGTGCCAGCAGCCAACAGGGGGACACTGAAGCTTTCTTT. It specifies CASSQQGDTEAFF.

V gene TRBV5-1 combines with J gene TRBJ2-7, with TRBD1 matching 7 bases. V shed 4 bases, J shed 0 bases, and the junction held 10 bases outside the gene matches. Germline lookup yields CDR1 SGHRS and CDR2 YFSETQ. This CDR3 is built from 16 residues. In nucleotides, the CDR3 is TGCGCCAGCAGCCCGAACTACAGGGGTAGCTCCTACGAGCAGTACTTC. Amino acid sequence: CASSPNYRGSSYEQYF. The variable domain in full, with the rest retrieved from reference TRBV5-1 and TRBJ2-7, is KAGVTQTPRYLIKTRGQQVTLSCSPISGHRSVSWYQQTPGQGLQFLFEYFSETQRNKGNFPGRFSGRQFSNSRSEMNVSTLELGDSALYLCASSPNYRGSSYEQYFGPGTRLTVT.

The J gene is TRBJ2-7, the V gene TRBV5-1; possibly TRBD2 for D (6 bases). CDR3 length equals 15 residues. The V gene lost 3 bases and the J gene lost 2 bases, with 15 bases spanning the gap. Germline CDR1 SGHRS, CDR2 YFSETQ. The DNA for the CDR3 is TGCGCCAGCAGCTCCATCCTGGGCGGGACCTACGAGCAGTACTTC. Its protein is CASSSILGGTYEQYF.